This T cell receptor (beta chain) derives from a study of cytomegalovirus exposure and HLA in healthy donors. Libraries were prepared by immunoSEQ multiplex PCR; TCRdb keeps only in-frame clonotypes and omits some of them. The sample comprises about 280,000 clones, roughly 88% of which are singletons, and around 0.92% rests with the top ten. The CDR3 is made up of 17 amino acids. The V end was cut by 4 bases, the J end by 8 bases, with 27 bases between. Germline V lookup: CDR1 SQVTM, CDR2 ANQGSEA. This clone came up once. Its antigen is not identified. General study points: The CMV antigen specificity of a few CMV-associated chains was confirmed through in vitro analysis. One later analysis, an examination of the approximately 130 validation repertoires, found that first-cohort TCR clusters tended to co-occur in them. Most TCR sequences were seen very rarely across donors, but some public TCRs occurred in many.

The sequenced material came from PBMCs. The chain combines TRBV29-1 with TRBJ2-1; weak D call: TRBD1 (5 bases). This TCR was sampled from a woman under 30 in good health and CMV-seronegative. The chain's CDR3 is CSVVGYPRAQGGDEQFF. The CDR3, as DNA: TGCAGCGTTGTGGGGTACCCCCGGGCCCAGGGTGGCGATGAGCAGTTCTTC.